Below are 2 T cell receptor beta chains sequenced from a single sample in a study of shared clonotypes between healthy human individuals. Naive CD8 cells comprised CD45RO-negative, CCR7-positively selected cells, excluding terminally differentiated effector memory CD45RA+ cells. TCRdb keeps only in-frame clones here, not all; method: immunoSEQ multiplex PCR. The table has over 800,000 clones, roughly 92% seen once. Sequencing input: naive CD8+ T cells sorted from blood. These receptors came from a man aged 25-45 years in good health.

CDR3 coding DNA: TGTGCCAGCAGGGGACAGGGTGGTTCGGGGGTCACTGAAGCTTTCTTT. This encodes CASRGQGGSGVTEAFF. This chain connects TRBV13 to TRBJ1-1, with 9 bases identical to TRBD1. The CDR3 is 16 residues long. Germline CDR1 PRHDT, CDR2 FYEKMQ (reference sequence). V dropped 6 bases and J dropped 4; count of bases not matched to a gene: 12.

Remarks on this clone: In the same sample, other DNA sequences code for this CDR3. The chain joins TRBV9 to TRBJ2-1, with D perhaps TRBD1 or TRBD2 (5 bases each). The germline gives CDR1 SGDLS, CDR2 YYNGEE. Trimming stripped 0 bases from V and 10 bases from J, with 5 bases between. CDR3 size: 11 residues. The DNA for the CDR3 is TGTGCCAGCAGCGTAGGGGGGGAGCAGTTCTTC. Its protein is CASSVGGEQFF.